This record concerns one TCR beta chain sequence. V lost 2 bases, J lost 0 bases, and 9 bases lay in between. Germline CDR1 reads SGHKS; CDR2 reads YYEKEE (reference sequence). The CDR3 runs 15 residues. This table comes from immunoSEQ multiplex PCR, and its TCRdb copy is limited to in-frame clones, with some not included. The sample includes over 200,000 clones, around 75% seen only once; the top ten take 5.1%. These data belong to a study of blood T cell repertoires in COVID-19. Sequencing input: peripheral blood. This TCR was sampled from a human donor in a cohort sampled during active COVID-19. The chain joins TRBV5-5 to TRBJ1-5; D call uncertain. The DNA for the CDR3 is TGTGCCAGCAGCTTAGCCGGGAATAGCAATCAGCCCCAGCATTTT. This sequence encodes CASSLAGNSNQPQHF.